The 18 T cell receptor beta chains below were found in one sample sequenced in a study of blood T cell repertoires in COVID-19. Profiling relied on immunoSEQ multiplex PCR, and the TCRdb table lists in-frame clones only, not all of them. Of about 160,000 clones in the sample, approximately 79% were seen once. The source material was peripheral blood. These receptors were collected from a woman aged 40 to 50 with COVID-19, enrolled during active disease.

This clone was detected once. The chain combines TRBV30 with TRBJ2-3, with TRBD2 matching over 7 bases. After removal of 0 bases from V and 5 bases from J, the junction contained 11 bases not matched to a gene. This CDR3 has 16 amino acids. Germline CDR1 reads GTSNPN; CDR2 reads SVGIG (reference sequence). For the CDR3, the DNA is TGTGCCTGGAGTGTACTGGGGGGAGGGCCTGGAGATACGCAGTATTTT. Translating it yields CAWSVLGGGPGDTQYF.

J is TRBJ1-5 and V is TRBV3-1 (or the pseudogene TRBV3-2); a possible D gene is TRBD1 (6 bases). Trimming removed 0 bases at V and 3 bases at J, with 9 bases between. This CDR3 contains 15 residues. The V gene's germline CDR1 is LGHDT and CDR2 YNNKEL (reference sequence). CDR3 residues: CASSQDGGFNQPQHF. CDR3 nucleotides: TGTGCCAGCAGCCAAGATGGGGGCTTCAATCAGCCCCAGCATTTT.

This chain uses TRBV11-2 with TRBJ2-1; the match to TRBD2 covers 7 bases. V dropped 7 bases and J dropped 3; count of bases not matched to a gene: 9. From germline, CDR1 is SGHAT and CDR2 FQNNGV. The CDR3 covers 15 residues. This CDR3 reads CASTRVRTSYNEQFF. Written as DNA, the CDR3 is TGTGCCAGCACCCGAGTAAGGACTAGCTACAATGAGCAGTTCTTC.

The chain links TRBV5-1 to TRBJ2-1; 12 bases map to TRBD1. After removal of 1 base from V and 7 bases from J, the junction contained 3 bases not matched to a gene. CDR3 length: 15 amino acids. Germline V gene data show CDR1 as SGHRS and CDR2 as YFSETQ. The CDR3 DNA reads TGCGCCAGCAGCTTGTCGGGACAGGGGGCTAATGAGCAGTTCTTC. Translating it yields CASSLSGQGANEQFF.

The rearrangement links TRBV7-9 to TRBJ1-1; weak D call: TRBD1 (5 bases). From germline, CDR1 is SEHNR and CDR2 FQNEAQ (reference sequence). Trimming pared 5 bases from V and 1 base from J, leaving 20 bases between. The CDR3 runs 17 residues. CDR3 loop: CASSPPWEGKSNTEAFF. As DNA, the CDR3 is TGTGCCAGCAGCCCCCCCTGGGAGGGGAAGTCGAACACTGAAGCTTTCTTT.

Here the CDR3 DNA reads TGTGCCAGCAGTGACTACAGGGTGCGACAGCCCCAGCATTTT. Translation: CASSDYRVRQPQHF. V and J are TRBV6-4 and TRBJ1-5; D is perhaps TRBD1 (6 bases). The V end was cut by 1 base, the J end by 7 bases, with 11 bases between. The CDR3 runs to 14 residues. Germline CDR1 MRHNA, CDR2 SNTAGT.

This clone was observed a single time. The chain combines TRBV2 with TRBJ1-1; the match to TRBD1 covers 9 bases. The V gene's germline CDR1 is SNHLY and CDR2 FYNNEI. The CDR3 has 13 amino acids. After removal of 6 bases from V and 5 bases from J, the junction contained 4 bases not matched to a gene. CDR3 region: CASRYRGQTEAFF. As DNA, the CDR3 is TGTGCCAGCAGATACAGGGGGCAGACTGAAGCTTTCTTT. Filled out from reference TRBV2 and TRBJ1-1, the complete variable domain reads EPEVTQTPSHQVTQMGQEVILRCVPISNHLYFYWYRQILGQKVEFLVSFYNNEISEKSEIFDDQFSVERPDGSNFTLKIRSTKLEDSAMYFCASRYRGQTEAFFGQGTRLTVV.

This clone was counted only a few times. V and J are TRBV2 and TRBJ1-5; unclear D gene. CDR3 length: 14 residues. V lost 6 bases and J lost 1, with 10 bases in between. The germline gives CDR1 SNHLY, CDR2 FYNNEI. CDR3 sequence (DNA): TGTGCCAGCAGGAAGACACGGAGCAATCAGCCCCAGCATTTT. Its translation is CASRKTRSNQPQHF.

V is TRBV6-5 and J is TRBJ1-1; 10 bases align to TRBD1. The CDR3 consists of 15 residues. CDR1 is MNHEY, CDR2 SVGAGI, per germline. J lost 3 bases, V lost 6 bases, and 7 bases had no gene match. Here the CDR3 DNA reads TGTGCCAGCAGAACGAGGGGGACAGGGGACACTGAAGCTTTCTTT. Translated: CASRTRGTGDTEAFF.

V is TRBV2 and J is TRBJ1-4, with 8 bases aligning to TRBD1. Germline V CDR1 and CDR2: SNHLY, FYNNEI. The CDR3 has 14 amino acids. V lost 7 bases, J lost 4 bases, and 5 bases stayed unmatched. The CDR3 DNA follows: TGTGCCAGCAACCCGACAGGGGATAATGAAAAACTGTTTTTT. Translation gives CASNPTGDNEKLFF.

This chain joins TRBV9 and TRBJ2-3, with D maybe TRBD1 (5 bases). Deletions cut 3 bases from V and 3 bases from J, with 5 bases between. Looked up from germline, CDR1 is SGDLS and CDR2 is YYNGEE. The CDR3 contains 12 residues. The CDR3 sequence is CASSEGTDTQYF. The CDR3 region has the DNA TGTGCCAGCAGCGAGGGGACAGATACGCAGTATTTT.

The V call is TRBV19, the J call TRBJ2-1; TRBD2 matches 11 bases. CDR1 is LNHDA, CDR2 SQIVND, per germline (reference sequence). The CDR3 extends over 14 amino acids. V trimming: 4 bases; J trimming: 7 bases; junction bases outside the gene matches: 3. In DNA, the CDR3 is TGTGCCAGTAGTACGGGACTAGCGGTGAATGAGCAGTTCTTC. Translation: CASSTGLAVNEQFF.

J is TRBJ2-3 and V is TRBV5-4; 11 bases align to TRBD2. The germline V gene has CDR1 SGHNT and CDR2 YYREEE (reference sequence). The CDR3 extends over 14 amino acids. Trimming removed 3 bases from V and 5 bases from J; junction bases left unmatched: 2. CDR3 bases: TGTGCCAGCAGCTCGGGACTAGCGGTAGATACGCAGTATTTT. It yields the protein CASSSGLAVDTQYF.

The chain combines TRBV19 with TRBJ2-2, with a tentative D call TRBD1 (5 bases). CDR3 size: 14 residues. Per the germline V gene, CDR1 is LNHDA and CDR2 is SQIVND (reference sequence). V dropped 2 bases and J dropped 1 base, with 5 bases sitting between them. Here the CDR3 reads CASSIQGNTGELFF. The CDR3 DNA sequence: TGTGCCAGTAGTATACAGGGGAACACCGGGGAGCTGTTTTTT.

This clone was counted between two and nine times. The chain links TRBV14 to TRBJ1-1, with D unresolved. The CDR3 has 16 amino acids. Germline V CDR1 and CDR2: SGHDN, FVKESK. V was shortened by 4 bases and J by 4 bases, with 19 bases between the two germline ends. The CDR3 nucleotides read TGTGCCAGCAGCCCCCGAGGCGCGGGCGCCGGCACTGAAGCTTTCTTT. Its translation: CASSPRGAGAGTEAFF. Full variable domain (rest looked up from reference TRBV14 and TRBJ1-1): EAGVTQFPSHSVIEKGQTVTLRCDPISGHDNLYWYRRVMGKEIKFLLHFVKESKQDESGMPNNRFLAERTGGTYSTLKVQPAELEDSGVYFCASSPRGAGAGTEAFFGQGTRLTVV.

The genes are TRBV5-6 and TRBJ2-6, with D perhaps matching TRBD1 (6 bases). This CDR3 has 16 residues. CDR1 and CDR2 (germline): SGHDT, YYEEEE. V was pared by 3 bases and J by 2 bases, with 12 bases between. CDR3 sequence (DNA): TGTGCCAGCAGCTGGATCAGGGGTACTGGGGCCAACGTCCTGACTTTC. This codes for CASSWIRGTGANVLTF. Full variable domain (rest looked up from reference TRBV5-6 and TRBJ2-6): DAGVTQSPTHLIKTRGQQVTLRCSPKSGHDTVSWYQQALGQGPQFIFQYYEEEERQRGNFPDRFSGHQFPNYSSELNVNALLLGDSALYLCASSWIRGTGANVLTFGAGSRLTVL.

The rearrangement joins TRBV6-5 to TRBJ2-5; 10 nucleotides match TRBD1. The germline V gene encodes CDR1 MNHEY and CDR2 SVGAGI. After removal of 7 bases from V and 4 bases from J, the junction contained 6 bases not matched to a gene. CDR3 length equals 14 residues. Written as DNA, the CDR3 is TGTGCCAGCACCTTCCGGGACAGGGGAGAGACCCAGTACTTC. Protein: CASTFRDRGETQYF.

The chain has TRBV5-1 and TRBJ2-3; D is unresolved. The germline V gene has CDR1 SGHRS and CDR2 YFSETQ. Between the trimmed V and J ends, which lost 2 bases and 5 bases, there was a span of 9 bases. CDR3 length equals 13 residues. As DNA, the CDR3 is TGCGCCAGCAGCTTTGGTGCGCAAGATACGCAGTATTTT. It is translated as CASSFGAQDTQYF.